Sequencing of this TCR beta chain was carried out in a study of post-analysis software for immune sequencing data. Study observations and caveats: Five or six TRBV segments were significantly more frequent in patients than in controls. TRBV5-6, TRBV5-1 and TRBV20-1 were among these segments.

Presence of unique molecular identifiers characterized the TCR beta cDNA libraries. TCRdb re-derived calls from the PCR reads in MiXCR, one entry per CDR3 protein. The sample consists of approximately 690,000 distinct CDR3 sequences, roughly three fifths of them appearing once. The CDR3 loop spans 19 amino acids. The V gene end was trimmed by 2 bases and the J gene end by 0 bases; junction bases not matched to a gene: 13. Germline V lookup: CDR1 SGHRS, CDR2 YFSETQ. Turning to this clonotype: Its antigen is as yet unknown.

Material for sequencing was blood. The chain combines TRBV5-1 with TRBJ1-2; 10 bases are shared with TRBD1. The clonotype originates from a girl aged 2-9 years with multiple sclerosis. The CDR3 DNA reads TGCGCCAGCAGCTTCGGCGTGGGACAGGGGATTCTCACTAACTATGGCTACACCTTC. It is translated as CASSFGVGQGILTNYGYTF. The whole variable domain, remainder taken from reference TRBV5-1 and TRBJ1-2, is KAGVTQTPRYLIKTRGQQVTLSCSPISGHRSVSWYQQTPGQGLQFLFEYFSETQRNKGNFPGRFSGRQFSNSRSEMNVSTLELGDSALYLCASSFGVGQGILTNYGYTFGSGTRLTVV.